This T cell receptor beta chain was observed in a study of blood T cell repertoires in COVID-19. Study information: Sites in the United States, Italy and Spain provided acute and convalescent COVID-19 samples. Sources were T cells, B-cell-depleted T cells, or PBMCs; the material itself was cDNA or gDNA.

V lost 7 bases, J lost 4 bases, and 10 bases lay in between. Germline loops: CDR1 SQVTM, CDR2 ANQGSEA. The CDR3 loop spans 11 amino acids. Per the original data handling: Researchers report that nucleated cell counts were estimated from reference gene primer amplification. Repertoires were generated with immunoSEQ multiplex PCR, while TCRdb's copy carries only in-frame clones and drops some. That table furnishes V, J and clone size, whereas the DNA furnished D and trimming. The sample has 140,000 to 150,000 clones, 85% to 90% seen once. The sample taken for sequencing was peripheral blood. V is TRBV29-1 and J is TRBJ1-2; weak D call: TRBD1 (5 bases). The TCR originated in a woman aged 60-75 years with active COVID-19. CDR3 DNA: TGCAGCGACTCGGGGGTCTATGGCTACACCTTC. It encodes CSDSGVYGYTF.